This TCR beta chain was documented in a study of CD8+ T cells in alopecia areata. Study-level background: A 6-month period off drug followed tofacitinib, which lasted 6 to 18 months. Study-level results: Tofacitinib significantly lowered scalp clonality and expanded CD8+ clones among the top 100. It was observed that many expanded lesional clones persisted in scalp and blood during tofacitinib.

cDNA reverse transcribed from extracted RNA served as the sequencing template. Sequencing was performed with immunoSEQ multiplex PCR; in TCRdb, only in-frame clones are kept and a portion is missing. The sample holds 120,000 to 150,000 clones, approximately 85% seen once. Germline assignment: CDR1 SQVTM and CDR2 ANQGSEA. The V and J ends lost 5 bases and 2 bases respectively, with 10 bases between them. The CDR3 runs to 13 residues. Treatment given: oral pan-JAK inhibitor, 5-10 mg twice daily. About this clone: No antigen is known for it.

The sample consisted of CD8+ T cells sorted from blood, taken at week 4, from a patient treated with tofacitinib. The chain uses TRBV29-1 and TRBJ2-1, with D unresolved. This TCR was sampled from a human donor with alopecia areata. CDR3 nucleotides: TGCAGCGTTTGGGTCCTAACCTACAATGAGCAGTTCTTC. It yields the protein CSVWVLTYNEQFF.